This is a list of T cell receptor beta chains from one sample in a study of CD8 T cells in ankylosing spondylitis. TCRdb analysed the 5' RACE reads with MiXCR anew, one entry per CDR3 protein. Of more than 400,000 distinct CDR3 sequences listed, about 5% are singletons. The sample was blood, either unsorted or a sorted T cell fraction (not recorded which). These receptors all stem from a male donor with ankylosing spondylitis. CDR3s include the opening cysteine and the closing phenylalanine or tryptophan. D genes are given only for firm matches. Only part of the rows carry a size: once, few, many, or a class if the clone is expanded.

d_call j_call clone_size v_call cdr3_length cdr3_aa cdr3_nt
. TRBJ2-1 many TRBV6-2/TRBV6-3 13 CASSYSGTGSGIF TGTGCCAGCAGTTACTCTGGCACAGGGAGCGGGATCTTC
. TRBJ2-1 many TRBV11-2 16 CASSLGRDRSYNEQFF TGTGCCAGCAGCTTAGGACGGGATAGATCCTACAATGAGCAGTTCTTC
. TRBJ2-7 many TRBV5-1 13 CASRFGSLYEQYF TGCGCCAGCAGATTCGGATCCCTCTACGAGCAGTACTTC
TRBD1 TRBJ1-2 many TRBV24-1 14 CATSDRTGLDGYTF TGTGCCACCAGTGATCGGACAGGGCTGGATGGCTACACCTTC
TRBD2 TRBJ2-3 many TRBV4-3 16 CASSQAEGSGADTQYF TGCGCCAGCAGCCAAGCTGAGGGAAGCGGGGCAGATACGCAGTATTTT
. TRBJ2-3 many TRBV20-1 13 CSANDRRTDTQYF TGCAGTGCCAACGACAGGCGCACAGATACGCAGTATTTT
. TRBJ1-2 many TRBV28 13 CASSLLAGGGYTF TGTGCCAGCAGTTTGCTAGCCGGGGGCGGCTACACCTTC
. TRBJ2-2 many TRBV7-6 13 CASRAYHTGELFF TGTGCCAGCAGGGCCTACCATACCGGGGAGCTGTTTTTT
. TRBJ1-3 . TRBV20-1 10 CSASRNTIYF TGCAGTGCTAGTAGAAACACCATATATTTT
TRBD2 TRBJ2-2 . TRBV20-1 16 CSARDGSGSRTGELFF TGCAGTGCTAGAGATGGGAGCGGGAGTCGGACCGGGGAGCTGTTTTTT
TRBD2 TRBJ2-1 . TRBV24-1 13 CATSHSGGGEQFF TGTGCCACCAGTCATAGCGGGGGCGGTGAGCAGTTCTTC
TRBD2 TRBJ2-3 many TRBV10-3 15 CAISLFGGAADTQYF TGTGCCATCAGCTTATTCGGGGGGGCAGCAGATACGCAGTATTTT
. TRBJ1-2 many TRBV7-2 13 CASSLDRWAGYTF TGTGCCAGCAGCTTGGACAGATGGGCCGGCTACACCTTC
. TRBJ2-7 many TRBV29-1 16 CSVEIIRDSGSYEQYF TGCAGCGTTGAGATCATTAGGGACTCAGGCTCCTACGAGCAGTACTTC
TRBD1 TRBJ2-2 many TRBV5-1 15 CASSKQGQGIGELFF TGCGCCAGCAGCAAACAGGGACAGGGGATCGGGGAGCTGTTTTTT
. TRBJ1-1 many TRBV5-1 16 CASSPEGGGDSTEAFF TGCGCCAGCAGCCCGGAGGGGGGGGGAGATAGCACTGAAGCTTTCTTT
TRBD1 TRBJ1-2 many TRBV20-1 14 CSAPGQVTNYGYTF TGCAGTGCTCCAGGACAGGTCACCAACTATGGCTACACCTTC
. TRBJ1-5 many TRBV28 15 CASRTYRVSNQPQHF TGTGCCAGCAGGACCTACAGGGTCAGCAATCAGCCCCAGCATTTT
. TRBJ2-7 many TRBV6-5 13 CASSYRGLYEQYF TGTGCCAGCAGTTATCGGGGCCTCTACGAGCAGTACTTC
. TRBJ2-2 many TRBV6-6 13 CASSGRGVGELFF TGTGCCAGCAGTGGCAGGGGTGTCGGGGAGCTGTTTTTT
. TRBJ2-2 many TRBV9 16 CASSVGLAINTGELFF TGTGCCAGCAGCGTAGGCTTAGCGATAAACACCGGGGAGCTGTTTTTT
TRBD2 TRBJ2-5 few TRBV20-1 15 CSATLAGGIQETQYF TGCAGTGCAACATTAGCGGGAGGGATTCAAGAGACCCAGTACTTC
. TRBJ2-4 many TRBV29-1 15 CSVEDLRDPKNIQYF TGCAGCGTTGAAGACCTCCGGGACCCCAAAAACATTCAGTACTTC
. TRBJ2-5 few TRBV6-5 14 CASSYSRDQETQYF TGTGCCAGCAGTTACTCTCGGGACCAAGAGACCCAGTACTTC
. TRBJ1-1 many TRBV11-2 15 CASSWDAGGGRQAFF TGTGCCAGCAGCTGGGACGCGGGAGGAGGTCGCCAAGCTTTCTTT
TRBD2 TRBJ2-7 many TRBV28 14 CASSLSREGYEQYF TGTGCCAGCAGTTTATCACGGGAGGGCTACGAGCAGTACTTC
TRBD2 TRBJ2-7 many TRBV12-3/TRBV12-4 15 CASSSSGGLPYEQYF TGTGCCAGCAGCTCGAGCGGGGGGCTCCCCTACGAGCAGTACTTC
. TRBJ2-7 . TRBV5-1 14 CASSLRQSTYEQYF TGCGCCAGCAGCTTGAGGCAGTCCACCTACGAGCAGTACTTC
TRBD2 TRBJ2-1 many TRBV4-3 17 CASSQDGIGSGSRREFF TGCGCCAGCAGCCAAGATGGGATTGGAAGCGGGAGCCGTAGAGAGTTCTTC
. TRBJ2-5 few TRBV7-2 14 CASSFQGGQETQYF TGTGCCAGCAGCTTCCAGGGGGGTCAAGAGACCCAGTACTTC
. TRBJ1-1 many TRBV5-1 15 CASSSHSGGRTEAFF TGCGCCAGCAGCTCCCACAGCGGGGGGAGAACTGAAGCTTTCTTT
. TRBJ1-1 many TRBV5-6 12 CASSLGYTEAFF TGTGCCAGCAGCTTGGGCTACACTGAAGCTTTCTTT
. TRBJ2-3 many TRBV12-3/TRBV12-4 15 CASSASGTSTDTQYF TGTGCCAGCAGCGCTTCTGGGACTAGCACAGATACGCAGTATTTT
. TRBJ2-1 many TRBV7-2 16 CASSLALARRYNEQFF TGTGCCAGCAGCTTAGCGCTGGCTAGACGCTACAATGAGCAGTTCTTC
TRBD1 TRBJ2-7 . TRBV2 15 CASSESTGGLYEQYF TGTGCCAGCAGTGAATCCACAGGGGGCTTGTACGAGCAGTACTTC
. TRBJ1-4 many TRBV7-8 14 CASSLAGYGEKLFF TGTGCCAGCAGCTTAGCAGGGTATGGCGAAAAACTGTTTTTT
TRBD1 TRBJ1-4 many TRBV20-1 14 CSAGGTADNEKLFF TGCAGTGCCGGGGGGACAGCGGATAATGAAAAACTGTTTTTT